This TCR beta chain was profiled in a study of shared clonotypes between healthy human individuals (TCRdb year 2020). Regarding the research as a whole: Three men and a couple of women, aged 18 to 49 years, made up the cohort. To increase sequencing depth and limit assay-specific biases, TCR repertoire library preparation and sequencing were carried out by different laboratories using diverse techniques. For each donor, three plates each were used for CD4 naive and CD4 memory, two plates were used for CD8 naive, and one plate was used for CD8 memory. The study deeply sequenced blood TCR repertoires of about five healthy adults to estimate repertoire size and the extent of clonotype sharing between individuals. Each donor's leukapheresis produced roughly between roughly 0.94 and 9.5 billion PBMCs.

Using the deep immunoSEQ assay, multiplex PCR amplified TCR CDR3 regions from genomic DNA. Extracted genomic DNA from each cell subset was spread evenly across all wells of several immunoSEQ 96-well plates, with each plate serving as a replicate. For sorted subsets, approximately 200 ng of genomic DNA, equivalent to about 30,000 T cell genomes, went into each replicate PCR. Purified libraries were measured with a Qubit 3.0 fluorometer, size-checked on a Bioanalyzer 2100, and measured again with the KAPA Library Quantification kit. Each immunoSEQ 96-well plate was sequenced on its own single-read 150-cycle Illumina NextSeq 550 flow cell. As for how the authors treated the data: Because the immunoSEQ output included only junctional sequences and no quality scores, the filtering could not be the same as the filtering used for full-length reads. Sequences were annotated with PyIR, a Python wrapper for IgBLAST v1.9, and V/J genes and CDR3 were assigned using IMGT germline references. Reads were removed for weak V/J assignments (E-value above 1e-6), missing CDR3, stop codons, out-of-frame junctions, or ambiguous translated residues. V3J clonotypes were defined as sequences sharing an identical inferred V gene, J gene, and CDR3 amino acid sequence. To compute the percentage overlap between repertoires, the number of shared unique clonotypes was divided by the size of the smaller repertoire. RTK rarefaction, the Chao1 estimator, and Recon v2.1 estimates of unobserved clonotypes were used to assess repertoire richness. Generation probabilities for all TCRbeta clonotypes obtained by the gDNA method from a few donors were computed using OLGA. In its TCRdb copy, this immuneACCESS table keeps in-frame sequences only and misses some clones. Where compared with another copy, unresolved V genes explain less than half of these, and the others have no known cause. V and J calls and clone size are given by that table; D and trimming were obtained from the DNA. A total of approximately 1.5 million clones appear in this sample, 95% to 99% of them only once. About 0.42% of the sample comes from the top ten.

Donors were healthy HIV-negative adults with no recently reported acute infections or vaccinations. Only Caucasian adults living in Nashville, Tennessee, USA were represented among the donors. Magnetic negative selection was used to enrich CD4+ T cells, after which naive cells were positively selected on CD45RA and the negative fraction became the memory subset. After blood collection by leukapheresis, PBMCs were isolated using Ficoll-Histopaque density gradient centrifugation and then cryopreserved in the vapor phase of liquid nitrogen. Analytical flow cytometry was used to check the purity and quantity of each magnetically sorted T cell population. Each sorted fraction had its genomic DNA isolated and then quantified by UV absorbance on a Nanodrop 2000c. Here is what the overall study found, with its caveats: Even with the large sequencing depth, rarefaction of the sorted-subset datasets indicated that sequencing was incomplete. Naive subsets generally had larger estimated clonotype richness than memory subsets. Sampling was restricted to blood, and TCR repertoires in tissues likely differ from the TCR repertoires found in blood. Based on pairwise subsampling, the degree of clonotype sharing among donors was expected to be affected by sequencing depth. Across several donors, 4.5% to 6.5% of naive CD4, 3% to 4% of naive CD8, around 2.5% of memory CD4, and under 0.45% of memory CD8 clonotypes were shared. Higher generation probabilities were observed for clonotypes shared by all four sorted-subset donors than for non-shared clonotypes. Because the study included only a small number of donors, the genetic and exposure-history diversity represented was limited.

Taken from cysteine to phenylalanine, the CDR3 has 12 residues. The CDR3 DNA has 36 bases and is translated from base 1. Between the V and J ends, shortened by 3 bases and 12 bases respectively, the junction contains 12 bases. CDR1 SNHLY and CDR2 FYNNEI were looked up in the germline V gene. Comment on this clone: This clone's antigen is unknown. Per-base qualities were not stored, and no clone one base away is much larger.

The sequence came from a man younger than 40 in good health. Sequencing was done on a sample of naive CD4+ T cells sorted from blood. What this sample's cell subset or site label stands for: CD45RA+ positively selected. The sequence joins TRBV2 to TRBJ2-1; no confident D gene assignment can be made. The DNA is as follows: TGTGCCAGCAGTGACCTAGTTTTGCGGCAGTTCTTC. Translated, this is CASSDLVLRQFF.